A selection of T cell receptor beta chains follows, all from one sample in a study of early stage breast cancer tumors. Some clones are missing from TCRdb's copy, which holds only in-frame ones; the method was immunoSEQ multiplex PCR. The repertoire holds some 35,000 clones, 74% seen once, with under 7% in the top ten. Sequencing was done on a sample of blood. The receptors were gathered from a person aged 55 to 69 with breast cancer. Both conserved end residues are part of each CDR3. Each record gives: clone size, D gene, V gene, J gene, CDR3 DNA, CDR3 protein. D genes are given only for firm matches. Only part of the rows carry a size: once, few, many, or a class if the clone is expanded.

.,TRBD1,TRBV15,TRBJ1-3,TGTGCCACGGAGGAACAGGGGGGAAACACCATATATTTT,CATEEQGGNTIYF
.,.,TRBV27,TRBJ2-7,TGTGCCAGCGGGGATAGCTCCTACGAGCAGTACTTC,CASGDSSYEQYF
few,.,TRBV7-9,TRBJ1-1,TGTGCCAGCAGCTCTTCTGTTGGGACTGAAGCTTTCTTT,CASSSSVGTEAFF
.,.,TRBV27,TRBJ2-7,TGTGCCAGCAGAAGGGCGGAGAGGATATACGAGCAGTACTTC,CASRRAERIYEQYF
few,TRBD1,TRBV5-1,TRBJ2-2,TGCGCCAGCCAGGGGGCGATGAACACCGGGGAGCTGTTTTTT,CASQGAMNTGELFF
.,TRBD2,TRBV7-3,TRBJ2-5,TGTGCCAGCAGCTTAGGTGGACTAGTAACAGAGACCCAGTACTTC,CASSLGGLVTETQYF
few,TRBD1,TRBV19,TRBJ2-1,TGTGCCAGTAGTAGGGGTTGGGGACAGGAGCAGTTCTTC,CASSRGWGQEQFF
.,.,TRBV7-2,TRBJ2-5,TGTGCCAGCAGCTTAGGGGCCAAAGAGACCCAGTACTTC,CASSLGAKETQYF
.,.,TRBV4-1,TRBJ2-7,TGCGCCAGCAGCCAAGTTGCCGGGGTGGCCCCTTCCTACGAGCAGTACTTC,CASSQVAGVAPSYEQYF
few,TRBD2,TRBV10-3,TRBJ2-2,TGTGCCATCAGTTCCCCCCGGTTAGCGGGGGGTTTGTCCGGGGAGCTGTTTTTT,CAISSPRLAGGLSGELFF
.,TRBD1,TRBV5-6,TRBJ2-1,TGTGCCAGCTGGAAAAGACGGACAGGGACGATGGATGAGCAGTTCTTC,CASWKRRTGTMDEQFF
.,TRBD1,TRBV5-1,TRBJ1-1,TGCGCCAGCAGCCCGTTAACAGAGGGCAGGGGGGAAGCTTTCTTT,CASSPLTEGRGEAFF
few,.,TRBV18,TRBJ2-1,TGTGCCAGCTCCACCGTCGGCAATGAGCAGTTCTTC,CASSTVGNEQFF
.,.,TRBV29-1,TRBJ1-1,TGCAGCGTTCAGGGGTTTCGGACTGAAGCTTTCTTT,CSVQGFRTEAFF
once,.,TRBV19,TRBJ1-4,TGTGCCAGTAGTAGGCAGAGTGTAGGTGAAAAACTGTTTTTT,CASSRQSVGEKLFF
.,.,TRBV6-5,TRBJ1-6,TGTGCCAGCGGGGGCTGGGGGTCACCCCTCCACTTT,CASGGWGSPLHF
few,TRBD2,TRBV28,TRBJ2-5,TGTGCCAGCAGTTCCCCAACTAGCGGGGGACCGAAGACCCAGTACTTC,CASSSPTSGGPKTQYF
.,.,TRBV28,TRBJ1-3,TGTGCCAGCAGTCCATTGGGGAGATTTGGAAACACCATATATTTT,CASSPLGRFGNTIYF
.,TRBD2,TRBV9,TRBJ2-5,TGTGCCAGCAGCGTAGGTCCCAGCGGGGGGGGAAGGTACCAAGAGACCCAGTACTTC,CASSVGPSGGGRYQETQYF
few,TRBD2,TRBV11-2,TRBJ2-1,TGTGCCAGCAGCTTAGGGACTAGCGGGAGTAATGAGCAGTTCTTC,CASSLGTSGSNEQFF
.,.,TRBV5-5,TRBJ1-5,TGTGCCAGCAGCTTAGGCTTGGGGTCGCGGGACAATCAGCCCCAGCATTTT,CASSLGLGSRDNQPQHF
.,.,TRBV30,TRBJ1-5,TGTGCCTGGAGTGTACGGGCAGGGAGCAATCAGCCCCAGCATTTT,CAWSVRAGSNQPQHF
.,TRBD1,TRBV18,TRBJ2-7,TGTGCCAGCTCAGGGGGACAGTCCTACGAGCAGTACTTC,CASSGGQSYEQYF
.,TRBD2,TRBV7-9,TRBJ2-4,TGTGCCAGCAGCTCTATCGCGGTAGCGGGGACGGGGTTCAAAAACATTCAGTACTTC,CASSSIAVAGTGFKNIQYF
.,.,TRBV2,TRBJ2-5,TGTGCCAGCCGAAAACAAGAGACCCAGTACTTC,CASRKQETQYF
.,.,TRBV15,TRBJ2-7,TGTGCCACCCTTGAGGGGGGGGAGCAGTACTTC,CATLEGGEQYF
.,.,TRBV28,TRBJ2-1,TGTGCCAGCAGGCCACCGGCGGGGAGAGGTAGAAATGAGCAGTTCTTC,CASRPPAGRGRNEQFF
.,.,TRBV2,TRBJ1-6,TGTGCCAGCCGTTCAGGAAAGGGGTCACCCCTCCACTTT,CASRSGKGSPLHF
once,TRBD1,TRBV19,TRBJ2-7,TGTGCCAGTAGTCGGGACAGGAGCTCCTACGAGCAGTACTTC,CASSRDRSSYEQYF
once,.,TRBV5-1,TRBJ1-2,TGCGCCAGCAGCTTGACTGGGAACGAGGGTGGCTACACCTTC,CASSLTGNEGGYTF
.,TRBD1,TRBV30,TRBJ1-2,TGTGCCTGGAGAGGATTACCCTCCACAGGGGACAACTATGGCTACACCTTC,CAWRGLPSTGDNYGYTF
.,.,TRBV4-2,TRBJ1-2,TGTGCCAGCAGCCAAGGGGACGGGAAGAAGGCCTATGGCTACACCTTC,CASSQGDGKKAYGYTF
.,.,TRBV11-2,TRBJ2-1,TGTGCCAGCAGCTTAGTGGGCGGGCCTACCTACAATGAGCAGTTCTTC,CASSLVGGPTYNEQFF
.,TRBD1,TRBV5-1,TRBJ2-3,TGCGCCAGCGGGACAGAAGATACGCAGTATTTT,CASGTEDTQYF
.,TRBD1,TRBV4-1,TRBJ2-7,TGCGCCAGCAGCCAAACAGGGGTTGGCGAGCAGTACTTC,CASSQTGVGEQYF